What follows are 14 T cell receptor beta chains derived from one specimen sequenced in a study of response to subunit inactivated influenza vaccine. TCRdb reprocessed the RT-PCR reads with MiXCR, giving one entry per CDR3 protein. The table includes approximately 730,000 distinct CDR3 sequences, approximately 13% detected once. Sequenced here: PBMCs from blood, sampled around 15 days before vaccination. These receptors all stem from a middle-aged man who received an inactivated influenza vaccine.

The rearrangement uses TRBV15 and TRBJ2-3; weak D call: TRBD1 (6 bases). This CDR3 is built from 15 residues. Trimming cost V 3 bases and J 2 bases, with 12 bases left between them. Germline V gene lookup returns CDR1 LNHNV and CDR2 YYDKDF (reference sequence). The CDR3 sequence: CATSRGTGTTDTQYF. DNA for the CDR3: TGTGCCACCAGCAGGGGAACAGGGACCACAGATACGCAGTATTTT.

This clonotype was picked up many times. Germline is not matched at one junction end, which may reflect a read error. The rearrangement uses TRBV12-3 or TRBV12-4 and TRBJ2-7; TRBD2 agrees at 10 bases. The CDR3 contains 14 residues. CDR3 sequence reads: CASSLAGGSYEQYF. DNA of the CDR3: TGTGCCAGCAGCTTAGCGGGGGGCTCGTACGAGCAGTACTTC.

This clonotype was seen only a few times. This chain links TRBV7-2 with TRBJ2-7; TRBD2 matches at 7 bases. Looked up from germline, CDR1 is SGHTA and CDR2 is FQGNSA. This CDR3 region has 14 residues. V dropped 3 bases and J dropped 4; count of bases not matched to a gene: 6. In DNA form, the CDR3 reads TGTGCCAGCAGCTTTGGCGGGGGTCGGTACGAGCAGTACTTC. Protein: CASSFGGGRYEQYF.

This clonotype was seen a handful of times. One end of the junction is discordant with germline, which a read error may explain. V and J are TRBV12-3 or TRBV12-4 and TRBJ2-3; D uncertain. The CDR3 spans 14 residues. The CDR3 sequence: CASTLNTNTNTQYF. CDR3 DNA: TGTGCCAGCACCCTGAACACAAACACAAATACGCAGTATTTT.

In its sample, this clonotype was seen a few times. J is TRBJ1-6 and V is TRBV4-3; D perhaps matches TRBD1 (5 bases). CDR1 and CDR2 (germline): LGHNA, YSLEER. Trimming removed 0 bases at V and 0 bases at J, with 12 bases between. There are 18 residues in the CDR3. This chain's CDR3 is CASSQDWDRSSYNSPLHF. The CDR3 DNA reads TGCGCCAGCAGCCAAGATTGGGACCGGAGCTCCTATAATTCACCCCTCCACTTT.

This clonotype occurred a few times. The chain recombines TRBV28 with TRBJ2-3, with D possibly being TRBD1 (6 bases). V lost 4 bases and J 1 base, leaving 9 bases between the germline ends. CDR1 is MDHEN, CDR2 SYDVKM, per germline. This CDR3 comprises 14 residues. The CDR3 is CASSYWGRTDTQYF. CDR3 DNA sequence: TGTGCCAGCAGTTACTGGGGGCGCACAGATACGCAGTATTTT.

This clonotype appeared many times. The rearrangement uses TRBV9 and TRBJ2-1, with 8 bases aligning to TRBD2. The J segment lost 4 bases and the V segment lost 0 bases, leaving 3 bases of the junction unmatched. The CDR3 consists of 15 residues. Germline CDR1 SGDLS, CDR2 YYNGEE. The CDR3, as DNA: TGTGCCAGCAGCGTAGCGGGAGGGAGTTACAATGAGCAGTTCTTC. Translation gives CASSVAGGSYNEQFF.

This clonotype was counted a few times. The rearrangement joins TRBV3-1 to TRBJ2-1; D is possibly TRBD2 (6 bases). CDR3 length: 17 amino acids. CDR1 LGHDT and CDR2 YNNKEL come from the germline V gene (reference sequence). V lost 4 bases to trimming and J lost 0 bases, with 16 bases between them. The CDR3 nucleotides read TGTGCCAGCAGCCGAGGGCGCCTCGGGAGCTCCTACAATGAGCAGTTCTTC. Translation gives CASSRGRLGSSYNEQFF.

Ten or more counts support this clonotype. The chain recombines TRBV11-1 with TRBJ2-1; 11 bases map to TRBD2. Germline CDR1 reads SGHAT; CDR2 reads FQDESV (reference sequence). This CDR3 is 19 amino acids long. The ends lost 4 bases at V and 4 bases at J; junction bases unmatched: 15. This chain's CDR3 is CASSSRIRTSGLTYNEQFF. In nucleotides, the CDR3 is TGTGCCAGCAGCTCCCGAATAAGGACTAGCGGGTTGACTTACAATGAGCAGTTCTTC.

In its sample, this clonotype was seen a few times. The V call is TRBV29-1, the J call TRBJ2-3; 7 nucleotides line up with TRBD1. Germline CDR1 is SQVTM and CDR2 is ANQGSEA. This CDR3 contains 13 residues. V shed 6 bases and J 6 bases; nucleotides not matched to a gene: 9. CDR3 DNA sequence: TGCAGCGTCCCACAGGGGACCGGGGATACGCAGTATTTT. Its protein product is CSVPQGTGDTQYF.

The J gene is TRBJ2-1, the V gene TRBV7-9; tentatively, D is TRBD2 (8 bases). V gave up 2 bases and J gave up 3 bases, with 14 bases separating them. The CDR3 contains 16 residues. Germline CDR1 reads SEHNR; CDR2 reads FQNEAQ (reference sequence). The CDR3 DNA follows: TGTGCCAGCAGCTTAATGCGGGGGGACAGCTACAATGAGCAGTTCTTC. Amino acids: CASSLMRGDSYNEQFF.

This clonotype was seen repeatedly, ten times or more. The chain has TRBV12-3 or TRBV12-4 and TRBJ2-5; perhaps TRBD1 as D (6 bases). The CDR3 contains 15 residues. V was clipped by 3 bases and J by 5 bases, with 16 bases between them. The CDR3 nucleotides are TGTGCCAGCAGTTTTCAGGGGAGCAGTTGGGAGACCCAGTACTTC. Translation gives CASSFQGSSWETQYF.

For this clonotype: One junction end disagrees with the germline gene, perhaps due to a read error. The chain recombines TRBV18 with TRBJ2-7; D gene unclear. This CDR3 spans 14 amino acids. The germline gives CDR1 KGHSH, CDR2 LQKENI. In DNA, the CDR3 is TGTGCCAGCTCCACCAAGGGCCTAGTCTACGAGCGGTACTTC. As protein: CASSTKGLVYERYF. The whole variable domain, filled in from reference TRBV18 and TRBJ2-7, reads NAGVMQNPRHLVRRRGQEARLRCSPMKGHSHVYWYRQLPEEGLKFMVYLQKENIIDESGMPKERFSAEFPKEGPSILRIQQVVRGDSAAYFCASSTKGLVYERYFGPGTRLTVT.

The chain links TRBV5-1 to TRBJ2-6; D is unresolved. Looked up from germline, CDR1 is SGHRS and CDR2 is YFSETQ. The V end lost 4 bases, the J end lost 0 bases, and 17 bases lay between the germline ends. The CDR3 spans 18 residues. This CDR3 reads CASSGAVGILSGANVLTF. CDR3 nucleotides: TGCGCCAGCAGCGGTGCAGTCGGTATCCTCTCTGGGGCCAACGTCCTGACTTTC.